A single sample is the source of the 10 T cell receptor beta chains below, sequenced in a study of breast tumors, draining lymph nodes, adjacent tissues. The lymph nodes were axillary draining lymph nodes from breast cancer patients. From the multiplex PCR reads, TCRdb called clonotypes with MiXCR, one entry per CDR3 protein. The table records 140,000 to 150,000 distinct CDR3 sequences, approximately 29% of them present only once. The material sequenced was axillary lymph node tissue. These TCRs come from a female donor with breast cancer. Some clones in this sample may be carry-over from other donors' samples.

The sample holds many counts of this clonotype. V usage is TRBV5-1 and J usage is TRBJ2-2; no firm D call. V lost 1 base to trimming and J lost 0 bases, with 13 bases between them. Germline loops: CDR1 SGHRS, CDR2 YFSETQ. The CDR3 is 17 amino acids. In nucleotides, the CDR3 is TGCGCCAGCAGCTTGACGGTGTTCGCCTCGAACACCGGGGAGCTGTTTTTT. Translated, it gives CASSLTVFASNTGELFF.

This clonotype has a single count. The rearrangement links TRBV5-1 to TRBJ1-1; 7 bases line up with TRBD1. In germline, CDR1 is SGHRS, CDR2 YFSETQ. Trimming removed 4 bases from V and 1 base from J; junction bases left unmatched: 7. This CDR3 is built from 15 residues. The CDR3 region is CASSLDRAPNTEAFF. The DNA of the CDR3 is TGCGCCAGCAGCCTTGACAGGGCCCCGAACACTGAAGCTTTCTTT.

The chain is built from TRBV19 and TRBJ1-2; 7 bases are a match to TRBD1. Trimming cost V 3 bases and J 0 bases; bases outside gene matches: 4. Germline values: CDR1 LNHDA, CDR2 SQIVND (reference sequence). This CDR3 is 15 amino acids long. Here the CDR3 DNA reads TGTGCCAGTAGTATCGGCCAGGGGGCTAACTATGGCTACACCTTC. Its protein product is CASSIGQGANYGYTF.

In this sample, this clonotype turned up many times. The chain is built from TRBV18 and TRBJ1-5, with D hard to call. CDR3 size: 10 residues. V lost 6 bases to trimming and J lost 9 bases, with 6 bases between them. Germline V gene sequence: CDR1 KGHSH, CDR2 LQKENI. Here the CDR3 reads CASSSRPQHF. The CDR3 DNA reads TGTGCCAGCTCGTCTAGGCCCCAGCATTTT.

This clonotype was counted ten times or more. This rearrangement joins TRBV20-1 to TRBJ1-4, with TRBD1 as a possible D gene (6 bases). Trimming removed 6 bases at V and 7 bases at J, with 24 bases between. The germline CDR1 and CDR2 sequences are DFQATT and SNEGSKA (reference sequence). CDR3 length: 16 amino acids. CDR3 DNA: TGCAGTGCCGGGACGTCCGGGACATCAAGTAGTGAAAAACTGTTTTTT. Translated: CSAGTSGTSSSEKLFF.

Turning to this clonotype: This may stem from a read error, because a much larger clone lies one nucleotide away. The chain recombines TRBV7-3 with TRBJ2-7, with 8 bases that match TRBD2. This CDR3 is 12 amino acids long. Germline values: CDR1 SGHTA, CDR2 FQGTGA. The CDR3 DNA is TGTGCCAGCAGCCGGCCGGGAGGGGAGCAGCACTTC. This codes for CASSRPGGEQHF.

Regarding this clonotype: An end of the junction does not agree with germline; a read error may underlie this. This sequence joins TRBV20-1 and TRBJ2-6, with a possible D match to TRBD1 (5 bases). Looked up from germline, CDR1 is DFQATT and CDR2 is SNEGSKA (reference sequence). The CDR3 extends over 13 amino acids. In DNA, the CDR3 is TGCAGTGCTCTGACTGCTGGGGCCAACGCCCTGACTTTT. Translating gives CSALTAGANALTF.

With respect to this clonotype: This CDR3 is missing its conserved last phenylalanine or tryptophan, likely due to a read error. This chain uses TRBV11-3 with TRBJ1-1; the D is unclear. Looked up from germline, CDR1 is SGHNT and CDR2 is YENEEA. The CDR3 consists of 13 residues. The CDR3 coding sequence is TGTGCCGGCAGCCAAGGAGAAAACACTGAAGCTTTCCTT. This codes for CAGSQGENTEAFL.

As concerns this clonotype: A single base separates this from a much larger clone, so it may be a read error. No conserved phenylalanine or tryptophan is present at the end of the CDR3, so a read error is the likely explanation. The V call is TRBV3-1, the J call TRBJ2-1, with a possible D match to TRBD1 (6 bases). Trimming cost V 0 bases and J 10 bases, with 16 bases left between them. This CDR3 region has 15 residues. Germline CDR1 and CDR2: LGHDT and YNNKEL (reference sequence). This CDR3 is CASSQDPPGAGEQFL. CDR3 bases: TGTGCCAGCAGCCAAGATCCCCCAGGGGCCGGGGAGCAGTTCCTC.

This clonotype was seen ten or more times. A read error may produce the germline difference seen at one junction end. V and J are TRBV9 and TRBJ1-2; the D gene is possibly TRBD1 (5 bases). The CDR3 is 15 residues long. The germline V gene encodes CDR1 SGDLS and CDR2 YYNGEE. CDR3 in amino acids: CASSPSPGSHYGSTF. CDR3 nucleotide sequence: TGTGCCAGCAGCCCTTCACCAGGGTCCCACTATGGCTCCACCTTC. Variable domain in full (rest from reference TRBV9 and TRBJ1-2): DSGVTQTPKHLITATGQRVTLRCSPRSGDLSVYWYQQSLDQGLQFLIQYYNGEERAKGNILERFSAQQFPDLHSELNLSSLELGDSALYFCASSPSPGSHYGSTFGSGTRLTVV.